Sequencing of this T cell receptor beta chain was carried out in a study of response to subunit inactivated influenza vaccine. Regarding the study as a whole: A suggestion made by the authors is that each seasonal influenza vaccination recruits few new T cells.

Using its own MiXCR run on the RT-PCR reads, TCRdb lists one record per CDR3 protein. Of 550,000 to 800,000 distinct CDR3 sequences in the sample, approximately 14% are singletons; the top ten hold 5.5% to 7%. This clonotype was seen more than once but under ten times. As yet, its antigen is unknown. The specimen comprised PBMCs from blood, sampled 14 to 15 days before vaccination. The receptor's source is a man aged 45-65 years who received an inactivated influenza vaccine.

In DNA, the CDR3 is TGCGCCAGCAGCTTGGATCCAGCGGGAGGAGGCCAAGAGACCCAGTACTTC. This gives the protein CASSLDPAGGGQETQYF. V gene TRBV5-1 combines with J gene TRBJ2-5; 9 bases agree with TRBD2. CDR1 and CDR2 (germline): SGHRS, YFSETQ. The CDR3 totals 17 residues. Trimming cost V 0 bases and J 1 base; bases outside gene matches: 7.